One and the same sample provided the 32 T cell receptor beta chains below, sequenced in a study of shared clonotypes between healthy human individuals. The assay was immunoSEQ multiplex PCR, and TCRdb's table has in-frame clones only and misses some. The table includes about 2 million clones, about 95% detected once. Naive CD8 cells comprised CD45RO-negative, CCR7-positively selected cells, excluding terminally differentiated effector memory CD45RA+ cells. The source material was naive CD8+ T cells sorted from blood. The receptors derive from a man aged 18-30 years in good health.

The rearrangement uses TRBV6-5 and TRBJ2-1, with 12 bases lining up with TRBD2. The CDR3 is 14 amino acids. Germline CDR1 and CDR2: MNHEY and SVGAGI. J lost 10 bases, V lost 6 bases, and 7 bases had no gene match. The CDR3 is CASSRLAGAQEQFF. The CDR3 coding sequence is TGTGCCAGCAGCCGACTAGCGGGAGCTCAGGAGCAGTTCTTC.

This chain uses TRBV27 with TRBJ2-6; 11 bases match TRBD1. The J segment lost 0 bases and the V segment lost 6 bases, leaving 10 bases of the junction unmatched. The CDR3 spans 19 residues. Germline assignment: CDR1 MNHEY and CDR2 SMNVEV (reference sequence). The DNA for the CDR3 is TGTGCCAGCAGCCCCGTCCCGGGACAGGGGGTCTCTGGGGCCAACGTCCTGACTTTC. Translated, it gives CASSPVPGQGVSGANVLTF.

The gene calls are TRBV7-9 and TRBJ2-7; D gene unclear. With 4 bases removed from V and 6 bases from J, the gap between germline ends came to 10 bases. Germline CDR1 SEHNR, CDR2 FQNEAQ (reference sequence). The CDR3 sequence is 12 residues long. CDR3 bases: TGTGCCAGCAGCTCCCCCGACCGCGAGCAGTACTTC. This sequence encodes CASSSPDREQYF.

The chain links TRBV6-1 to TRBJ1-5; 9 nucleotides align to TRBD1. The CDR3 is made up of 14 amino acids. Germline CDR1 and CDR2: MNHNS and SASEGT. With V trimmed by 8 bases and J by 0 bases, 2 bases remained unmatched. The CDR3 loop is CASGQGISNQPQHF. CDR3 in DNA: TGTGCCAGCGGACAGGGGATTAGCAATCAGCCCCAGCATTTT.

To note about this clone: Other DNA sequences of this sample code for an identical CDR3. The V gene is TRBV9, the J gene TRBJ2-7; D not resolved. The CDR3 has 14 residues. Germline assignment: CDR1 SGDLS and CDR2 YYNGEE. V lost 0 bases, J lost 3 bases, and 10 bases lay in between. CDR3 in amino acids: CASSVGDSSYEQYF. DNA for the CDR3: TGTGCCAGCAGCGTAGGAGACTCTAGCTACGAGCAGTACTTC.

V usage is TRBV4-1 and J usage is TRBJ2-1; TRBD2 aligns across 14 bases. V shed 6 bases, J shed 8 bases, and the junction held 12 bases outside the gene matches. Germline V gives CDR1 MGHRA, CDR2 YSYEKL. This CDR3 is 17 amino acids long. The CDR3: CASSPTSGGAPSHEQFF. The CDR3 nucleotides are TGCGCCAGCAGTCCGACTAGCGGGGGGGCTCCGTCTCATGAGCAGTTCTTC.

This clone was counted a single time. The chain couples TRBV27 to TRBJ2-5; no reliable D call. The CDR3 is 14 residues long. V was trimmed by 4 bases and J by 4 bases, leaving 13 bases between them. Germline V gives CDR1 MNHEY, CDR2 SMNVEV (reference sequence). CDR3 region: CASSSDGLGETQYF. In DNA, the CDR3 is TGTGCCAGCAGTTCGGACGGCCTAGGAGAGACCCAGTACTTC.

This clone was recorded only once. CDR3: CASSVGGDQPQHF. The CDR3 DNA reads as TGTGCCAGCAGTGTGGGGGGGGATCAGCCCCAGCATTTT. The rearrangement uses TRBV6-5 and TRBJ1-5; weak D call: TRBD1 (5 bases). This CDR3 is 13 amino acids long. Trimming pared 5 bases from V and 5 bases from J, leaving 10 bases between. Germline V gives CDR1 MNHEY, CDR2 SVGAGI.

The rearrangement uses TRBV27 and TRBJ2-5; 7 bases align to TRBD1. CDR1 MNHEY and CDR2 SMNVEV come from the germline V gene (reference sequence). Unmatched junction bases numbered 4, after V lost 5 bases and J lost 1 base. CDR3 length: 14 residues. In DNA form, the CDR3 reads TGTGCCAGCAGTCAGACAGGGATCCAAGAGACCCAGTACTTC. Translating it yields CASSQTGIQETQYF.

CDR3 nucleotides: TGTGCCAGCAGTTTTAAGTGGGGGCCTAGTTCACCCCTCCACTTT. Its translation is CASSFKWGPSSPLHF. The V gene is TRBV28, the J gene TRBJ1-6; TRBD1 might be the D (6 bases). The CDR3 loop spans 15 amino acids. Germline V gene data show CDR1 as MDHEN and CDR2 as SYDVKM. V was shortened by 3 bases and J by 9 bases, with 15 bases between the two germline ends.

The chain combines TRBV15 with TRBJ2-2; tentative D call: TRBD2 (6 bases). Germline V lookup: CDR1 LNHNV, CDR2 YYDKDF (reference sequence). V lost 3 bases and J lost 0, with 11 bases in between. The CDR3 is 16 residues long. CDR3 residues: CATSSPGLANTGELFF. The CDR3 nucleotides read TGTGCCACCAGCAGCCCGGGACTGGCGAACACCGGGGAGCTGTTTTTT.

The rearrangement links TRBV7-3 to TRBJ2-5; D may be TRBD1 (6 bases). V gave up 2 bases and J gave up 1 base, with 14 bases separating them. The V gene's germline CDR1 is SGHTA and CDR2 FQGTGA. The CDR3 runs to 16 residues. The CDR3 region is CASSLRPDSTQETQYF. For the CDR3, the DNA is TGTGCCAGCAGCTTACGCCCGGACAGTACCCAAGAGACCCAGTACTTC.

This rearrangement joins TRBV30 to TRBJ1-4; D is ambiguous. V gave up 4 bases and J gave up 3 bases, with 9 bases separating them. This CDR3 is 13 amino acids long. The germline CDR1 and CDR2 sequences are GTSNPN and SVGIG (reference sequence). The DNA of the CDR3 is TGTGCCTGGATAGCGGAGCCTAATGAAAAACTGTTTTTT. This sequence encodes CAWIAEPNEKLFF.

J is TRBJ2-1 and V is TRBV5-1, with D perhaps matching TRBD1 or TRBD2 (5 bases each). The germline V and J ends were trimmed by 4 bases and 0 bases, with 14 bases remaining between them. CDR1 is SGHRS, CDR2 YFSETQ, per germline. The CDR3 covers 16 residues. The CDR3 here is CASSRLPRVSYNEQFF. The CDR3 region has the DNA TGCGCCAGCAGCAGACTACCCAGGGTCTCCTACAATGAGCAGTTCTTC.

The V gene is TRBV5-4, the J gene TRBJ2-3; D ambiguous. Germline V gene sequence: CDR1 SGHNT, CDR2 YYREEE (reference sequence). The germline V and J ends were trimmed by 0 bases and 5 bases, with 4 bases remaining between them. This CDR3 region has 12 residues. CDR3 DNA sequence: TGTGCCAGCAGCTTGGCGAAAGATACGCAGTATTTT. This sequence encodes CASSLAKDTQYF.

Turning to this clone: The same CDR3 also results from other DNA sequences found in this sample. The chain recombines TRBV9 with TRBJ1-3; D call uncertain. Germline CDR1 SGDLS, CDR2 YYNGEE. The CDR3 runs to 14 residues. Deletions cut 0 bases from V and 1 base from J, with 5 bases between. The CDR3 region has the DNA TGTGCCAGCAGCGTAGGAGAGTCTGGAAACACCATATATTTT. Protein sequence: CASSVGESGNTIYF.

The CDR3 protein is CASSPPQGNRYEQYF. The CDR3 nucleotides read TGTGCCAGCAGCCCACCCCAGGGTAATCGCTACGAGCAGTACTTC. The chain employs TRBV7-9 and TRBJ2-7, with D possibly being TRBD1 (5 bases). The CDR3 consists of 15 residues. CDR1 is SEHNR and CDR2 is FQNEAQ in the germline V gene (reference sequence). V was cut by 5 bases and J by 3 bases, with 17 bases left in between.

This clone has a single count. The chain is built from TRBV9 and TRBJ2-4; the D gene could be TRBD1 or TRBD2 (5 bases each). The CDR3 has 19 residues. The V gene lost 4 bases and the J gene lost 1 base, with 24 bases spanning the gap. From germline, CDR1 is SGDLS and CDR2 YYNGEE. This CDR3 reads CASSPGTLNLPLAKNIQYF. Here the CDR3 DNA reads TGTGCCAGCAGCCCAGGGACCCTGAATTTACCTCTGGCCAAAAACATTCAGTACTTC. The full variable domain, in which reference TRBV9 and TRBJ2-4 provide the parts outside the CDR3, is DSGVTQTPKHLITATGQRVTLRCSPRSGDLSVYWYQQSLDQGLQFLIQYYNGEERAKGNILERFSAQQFPDLHSELNLSSLELGDSALYFCASSPGTLNLPLAKNIQYFGAGTRLSVL.

This clone was counted a few times. This chain connects TRBV4-1 to TRBJ2-7; no firm D call. Per germline, CDR1 MGHRA and CDR2 YSYEKL. The CDR3 loop spans 14 amino acids. V lost 1 base and J lost 3, with 10 bases in between. CDR3 DNA: TGCGCCAGCAGCCAAGGGGCCAATGACTACGAGCAGTACTTC. Amino acid sequence: CASSQGANDYEQYF.

This chain uses TRBV13 with TRBJ1-4; 11 nucleotides align to TRBD1. Germline values: CDR1 PRHDT, CDR2 FYEKMQ (reference sequence). Trimming cost V 5 bases and J 4 bases; bases outside gene matches: 15. The CDR3 is 19 residues long. The CDR3 bases are TGTGCCAGCAGCGACCGGGACAGGGGGAGCCTTAACTTTAATGAAAAACTGTTTTTT. Translated, it gives CASSDRDRGSLNFNEKLFF.

Comment on this clone: Other DNA sequences in this specimen translate into the identical CDR3. The chain links TRBV28 to TRBJ2-5, with unresolved D. Germline V gene data show CDR1 as MDHEN and CDR2 as SYDVKM. This CDR3 has 12 residues. V lost 3 bases, J lost 3 bases, and 5 bases lay in between. CDR3 residues: CASSFPEETQYF. CDR3 bases: TGTGCCAGCAGTTTCCCAGAAGAGACCCAGTACTTC.

This sequence joins TRBV4-3 and TRBJ1-5; TRBD1 matches at 8 bases. The CDR3 is 14 amino acids. V gave up 4 bases and J gave up 10 bases; unmatched junction bases: 9. CDR1 and CDR2 (germline): LGHNA, YSLEER. The CDR3 bases are TGCGCCAGCAGCCCCGGGACAGGCGGTGGACCCCAGCATTTT. Translated: CASSPGTGGGPQHF.

V gene TRBV11-2 combines with J gene TRBJ1-2, with a weak D call TRBD1 (6 bases). The CDR3 contains 15 residues. Trimming removed 5 bases at V and 6 bases at J, with 19 bases between. CDR1 and CDR2 from the germline V gene are SGHAT and FQNNGV. CDR3 DNA sequence: TGTGCCAGCAGCCGAACACAGGGAGTCCAGGATGGCTACACCTTC. This sequence encodes CASSRTQGVQDGYTF.

This sequence joins TRBV4-3 and TRBJ2-1, with 9 positions matching TRBD2. After removal of 4 bases from V and 8 bases from J, the junction contained 12 bases not matched to a gene. Germline V gives CDR1 LGHNA, CDR2 YSLEER. This CDR3 is built from 16 residues. CDR3 DNA: TGCGCCAGCAGCCGCCGGTGGACTAGCGCATTCGATGAGCAGTTCTTC. It is translated as CASSRRWTSAFDEQFF.

Only one count was recorded for this clone. In the same sample, other DNA sequences code for this CDR3. The chain couples TRBV7-2 to TRBJ2-7; D uncertain. Germline V gene data show CDR1 as SGHTA and CDR2 as FQGNSA. Trimming shortened V by 1 base and J by 3 bases, and 7 bases separated the two germline ends. The CDR3 has 13 amino acids. CDR3 region: CASSLDGFYEQYF. The CDR3 bases are TGTGCCAGCAGCTTAGATGGATTCTACGAGCAGTACTTC. Using reference TRBV7-2 and TRBJ2-7 for the parts outside the CDR3, the full variable domain is GAGVSQSPSNKVTEKGKDVELRCDPISGHTALYWYRQSLGQGLEFLIYFQGNSAPDKSGLPSDRFSAERTGGSVSTLTIQRTQQEDSAVYLCASSLDGFYEQYFGPGTRLTVT.

This chain links TRBV29-1 with TRBJ2-2; D unclear. CDR3 length: 12 amino acids. The V end was cut by 5 bases, the J end by 4 bases, with 8 bases between. The germline V gene has CDR1 SQVTM and CDR2 ANQGSEA. CDR3 in amino acids: CSVPLATGELFF. In nucleotides, the CDR3 is TGCAGCGTTCCTTTAGCCACCGGGGAGCTGTTTTTT.

V gene TRBV4-2 combines with J gene TRBJ2-7, with a weak D call TRBD1 (6 bases). The germline V gene encodes CDR1 LGHNA and CDR2 YNFKEQ. The CDR3 runs to 16 residues. Trimming shortened V by 1 base and J by 2 bases, and 15 bases separated the two germline ends. CDR3 in DNA: TGTGCCAGCAGCCAAGTGGACAGCCTCCCTACCTACGAGCAGTACTTC. It translates to CASSQVDSLPTYEQYF.

This chain uses TRBV4-1 with TRBJ2-1, with a tentative D call TRBD2 (7 bases). This CDR3 region has 18 residues. CDR1 and CDR2 (germline): MGHRA, YSYEKL. V gave up 0 bases and J gave up 0 bases, with 15 bases separating them. The CDR3 here is CASSQDPPGGLSYNEQFF. The CDR3 DNA reads as TGCGCCAGCAGCCAAGATCCCCCGGGGGGCCTCTCCTACAATGAGCAGTTCTTC.

The rearrangement joins TRBV30 to TRBJ2-3, with D maybe TRBD1 (5 bases). The germline V and J ends were trimmed by 5 bases and 1 base, with 25 bases remaining between them. The V gene's germline CDR1 is GTSNPN and CDR2 SVGIG (reference sequence). The CDR3 is made up of 18 amino acids. In nucleotides, the CDR3 is TGTGCCTGGGCCCAAGCCCCACGTAGGGGATGGGGCACAGATACGCAGTATTTT. Its translation: CAWAQAPRRGWGTDTQYF.

The chain is built from TRBV28 and TRBJ2-1; D not certain. The CDR3 runs 14 residues. Deletions cut 2 bases from V and 5 bases from J, with 10 bases between. Germline V gives CDR1 MDHEN, CDR2 SYDVKM. CDR3 coding DNA: TGTGCCAGCAGTTTACGTGGAGCAAACAATGAGCAGTTCTTC. It specifies CASSLRGANNEQFF.

This clone has a single count. The chain employs TRBV27 and TRBJ1-6; 7 bases line up with TRBD1. CDR1 is MNHEY, CDR2 SMNVEV, per germline (reference sequence). The CDR3 sequence is 13 residues long. The ends lost 6 bases at V and 13 bases at J; junction bases unmatched: 9. For the CDR3, the DNA is TGTGCCAGCAGCCCCGACAGGGATAAGCCCCTCCACTTT. It is translated as CASSPDRDKPLHF.

The chain joins TRBV28 to TRBJ2-7; the D is unclear. CDR1 and CDR2 from the germline V gene are MDHEN and SYDVKM. Trimming stripped 7 bases from V and 3 bases from J, with 13 bases between. CDR3 size: 13 residues. CDR3 nucleotide sequence: TGTGCCAGCACCATAGACGGATTCTACGAGCAGTACTTC. As protein: CASTIDGFYEQYF.